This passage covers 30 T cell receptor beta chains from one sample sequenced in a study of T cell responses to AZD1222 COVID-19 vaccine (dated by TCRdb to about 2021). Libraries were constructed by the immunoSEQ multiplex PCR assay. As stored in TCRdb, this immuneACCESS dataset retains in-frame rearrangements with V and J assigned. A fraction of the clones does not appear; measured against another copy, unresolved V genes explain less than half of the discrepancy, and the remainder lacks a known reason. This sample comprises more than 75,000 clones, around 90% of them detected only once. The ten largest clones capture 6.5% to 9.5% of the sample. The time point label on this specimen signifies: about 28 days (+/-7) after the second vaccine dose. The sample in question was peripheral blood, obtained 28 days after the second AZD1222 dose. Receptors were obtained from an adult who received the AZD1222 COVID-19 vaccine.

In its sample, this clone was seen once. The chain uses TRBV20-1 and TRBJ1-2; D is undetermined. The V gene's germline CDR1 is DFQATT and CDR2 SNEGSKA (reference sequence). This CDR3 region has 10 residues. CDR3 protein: CCGTNYGYTF. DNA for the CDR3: TGCTGCGGGACTAACTATGGCTACACCTTC.

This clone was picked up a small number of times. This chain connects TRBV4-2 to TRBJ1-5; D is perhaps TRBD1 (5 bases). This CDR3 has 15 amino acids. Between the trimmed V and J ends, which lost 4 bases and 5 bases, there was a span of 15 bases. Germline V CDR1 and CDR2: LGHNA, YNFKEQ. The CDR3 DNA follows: TGTGCCAGCAGCCGAGGACGGGACGGTTATCAGCCCCAGCATTTT. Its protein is CASSRGRDGYQPQHF.

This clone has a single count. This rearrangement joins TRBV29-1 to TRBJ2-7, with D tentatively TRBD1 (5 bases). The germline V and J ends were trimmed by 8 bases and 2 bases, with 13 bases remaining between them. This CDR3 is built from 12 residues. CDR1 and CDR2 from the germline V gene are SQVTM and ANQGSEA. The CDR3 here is CSLQGLPYEQYF. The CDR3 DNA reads TGCAGCCTCCAGGGATTACCCTACGAGCAGTACTTC.

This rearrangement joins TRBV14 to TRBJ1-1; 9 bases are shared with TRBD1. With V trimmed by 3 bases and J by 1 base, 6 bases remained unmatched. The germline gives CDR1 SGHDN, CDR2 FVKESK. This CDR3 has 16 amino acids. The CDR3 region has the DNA TGTGCCAGCAGCCATCGACAGGGGGTAGGGAACACTGAAGCTTTCTTT. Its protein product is CASSHRQGVGNTEAFF.

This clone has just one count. The CDR3 here is CASSQGLAGAYEQYF. CDR3 DNA sequence: TGCGCCAGCAGCCAGGGATTAGCGGGAGCTTACGAGCAGTACTTC. V usage is TRBV4-1 and J usage is TRBJ2-7, with 9 nucleotides matching TRBD2. The V gene end was trimmed by 3 bases and the J gene end by 4 bases; junction bases not matched to a gene: 7. Germline CDR1 and CDR2: MGHRA and YSYEKL. The CDR3 extends over 15 amino acids.

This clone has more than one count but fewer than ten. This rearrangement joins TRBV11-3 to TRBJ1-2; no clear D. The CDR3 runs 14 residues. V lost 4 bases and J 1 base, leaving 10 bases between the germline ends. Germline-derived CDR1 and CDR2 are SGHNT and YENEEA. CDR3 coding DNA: TGTGCCAGCAGCTCTCGAAGAATTAACTATGGCTACACCTTC. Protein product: CASSSRRINYGYTF.

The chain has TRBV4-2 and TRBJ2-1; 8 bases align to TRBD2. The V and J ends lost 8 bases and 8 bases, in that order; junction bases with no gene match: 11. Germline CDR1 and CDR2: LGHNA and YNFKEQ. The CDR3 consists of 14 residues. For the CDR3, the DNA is TGTGCCAGCCGCGGGACTAGGACTTCCGATGAGCAGTTCTTC. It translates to CASRGTRTSDEQFF.

Here the CDR3 reads CASSRGGLAGVEQFF. CDR3 DNA: TGTGCCAGCAGCCGAGGGGGACTAGCGGGAGTTGAGCAGTTCTTC. The chain is built from TRBV11-2 and TRBJ2-1; 14 bases line up with TRBD2. Germline CDR1 is SGHAT and CDR2 is FQNNGV. Losses at the gene ends were 5 bases for V and 9 bases for J; bases not matched to a gene: 6. This CDR3 is built from 15 residues.

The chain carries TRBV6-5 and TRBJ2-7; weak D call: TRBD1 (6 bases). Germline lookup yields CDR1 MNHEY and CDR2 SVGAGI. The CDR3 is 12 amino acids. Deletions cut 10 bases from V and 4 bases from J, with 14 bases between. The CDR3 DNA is TGTGCCACCGGGACACCAAAATACGAGCAGTACTTC. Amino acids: CATGTPKYEQYF.

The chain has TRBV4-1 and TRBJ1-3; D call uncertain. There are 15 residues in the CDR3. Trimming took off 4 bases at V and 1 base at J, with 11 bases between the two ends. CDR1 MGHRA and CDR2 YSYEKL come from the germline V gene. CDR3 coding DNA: TGCGCCAGCAGCCCGAGTCGGACTTCTGGAAACACCATATATTTT. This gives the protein CASSPSRTSGNTIYF.

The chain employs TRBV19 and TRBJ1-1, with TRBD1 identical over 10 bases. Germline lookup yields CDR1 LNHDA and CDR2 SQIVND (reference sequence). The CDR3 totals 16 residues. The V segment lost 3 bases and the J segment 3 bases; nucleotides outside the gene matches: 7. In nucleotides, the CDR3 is TGTGCCAGTAGTATGGGACAGGGGAGTGGGTACACTGAAGCTTTCTTT. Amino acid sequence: CASSMGQGSGYTEAFF. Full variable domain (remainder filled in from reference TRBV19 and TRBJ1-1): DGGITQSPKYLFRKEGQNVTLSCEQNLNHDAMYWYRQDPGQGLRLIYYSQIVNDFQKGDIAEGYSVSREKKESFPLTVTSAQKNPTAFYLCASSMGQGSGYTEAFFGQGTRLTVV.

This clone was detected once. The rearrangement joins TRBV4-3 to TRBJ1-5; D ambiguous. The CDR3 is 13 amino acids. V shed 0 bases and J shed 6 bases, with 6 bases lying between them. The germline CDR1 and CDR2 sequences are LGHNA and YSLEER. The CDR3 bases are TGCGCCAGCAGCCAAGATTACAGTCAGCCCCAGCATTTT. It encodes CASSQDYSQPQHF.

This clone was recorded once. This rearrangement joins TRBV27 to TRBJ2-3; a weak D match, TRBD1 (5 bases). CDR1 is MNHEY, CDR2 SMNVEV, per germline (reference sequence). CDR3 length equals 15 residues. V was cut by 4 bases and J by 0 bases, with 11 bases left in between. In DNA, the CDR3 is TGTGCCAGCAGTTCCTTTCAGGGCAGCACAGATACGCAGTATTTT. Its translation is CASSSFQGSTDTQYF.

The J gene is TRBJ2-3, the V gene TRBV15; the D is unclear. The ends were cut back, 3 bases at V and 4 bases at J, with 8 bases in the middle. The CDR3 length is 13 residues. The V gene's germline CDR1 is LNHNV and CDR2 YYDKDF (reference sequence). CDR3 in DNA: TGTGCCACCAGCAGTGCTAGTGCAGATACGCAGTATTTT. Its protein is CATSSASADTQYF.

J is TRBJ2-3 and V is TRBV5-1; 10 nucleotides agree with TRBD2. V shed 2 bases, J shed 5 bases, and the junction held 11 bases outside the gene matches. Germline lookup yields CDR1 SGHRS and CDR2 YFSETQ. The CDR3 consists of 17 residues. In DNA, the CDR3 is TGCGCCAGCAGCTTTCTGAATCAAAGACTAGCGGGAGATACGCAGTATTTT. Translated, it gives CASSFLNQRLAGDTQYF.

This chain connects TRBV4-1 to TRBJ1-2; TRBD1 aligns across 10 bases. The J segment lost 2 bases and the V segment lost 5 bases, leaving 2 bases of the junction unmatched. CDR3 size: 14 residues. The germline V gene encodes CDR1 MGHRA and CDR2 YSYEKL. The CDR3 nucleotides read TGCGCCAGCAGCAGACAGGGGGCCAACTATGGCTACACCTTC. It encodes CASSRQGANYGYTF.

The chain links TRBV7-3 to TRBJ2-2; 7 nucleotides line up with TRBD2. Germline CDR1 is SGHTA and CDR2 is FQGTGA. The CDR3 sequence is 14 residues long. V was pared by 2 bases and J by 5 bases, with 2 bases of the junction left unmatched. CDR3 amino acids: CASSLLGGTGELFF. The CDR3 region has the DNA TGTGCCAGCAGCTTACTCGGGGGGACCGGGGAGCTGTTTTTT.

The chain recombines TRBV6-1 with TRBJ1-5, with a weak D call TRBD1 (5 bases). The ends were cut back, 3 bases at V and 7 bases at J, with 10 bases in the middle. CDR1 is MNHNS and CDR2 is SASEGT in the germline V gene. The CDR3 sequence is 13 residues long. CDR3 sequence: CASSDRVLQPQHF. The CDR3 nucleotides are TGTGCCAGCAGTGACAGGGTTTTACAGCCCCAGCATTTT.

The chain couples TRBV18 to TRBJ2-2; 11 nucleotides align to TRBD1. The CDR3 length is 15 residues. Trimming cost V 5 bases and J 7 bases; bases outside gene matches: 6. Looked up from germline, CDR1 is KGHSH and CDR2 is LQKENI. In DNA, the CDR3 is TGTGCCAGCTCAACTGGACAGGGGGCAAACGGGGAGCTGTTTTTT. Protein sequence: CASSTGQGANGELFF.

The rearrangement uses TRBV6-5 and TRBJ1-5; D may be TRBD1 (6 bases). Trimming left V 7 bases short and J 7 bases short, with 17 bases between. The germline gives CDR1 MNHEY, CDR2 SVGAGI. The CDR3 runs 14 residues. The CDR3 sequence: CASTQTDRNQPQHF. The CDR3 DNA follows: TGTGCCAGCACCCAAACTGACAGGAACCAGCCCCAGCATTTT.

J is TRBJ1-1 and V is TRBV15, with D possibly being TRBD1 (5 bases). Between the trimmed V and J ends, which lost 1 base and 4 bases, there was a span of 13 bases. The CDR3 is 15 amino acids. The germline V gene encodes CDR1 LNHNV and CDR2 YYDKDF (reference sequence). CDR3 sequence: CATSRGGSRGTEAFF. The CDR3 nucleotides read TGTGCCACCAGCAGAGGGGGTTCAAGGGGCACTGAAGCTTTCTTT.

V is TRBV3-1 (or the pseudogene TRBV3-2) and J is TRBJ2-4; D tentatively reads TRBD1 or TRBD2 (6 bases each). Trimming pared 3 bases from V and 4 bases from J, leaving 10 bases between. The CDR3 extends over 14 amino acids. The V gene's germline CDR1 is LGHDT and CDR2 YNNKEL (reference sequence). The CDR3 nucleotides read TGTGCCAGCAGCCAGGGGGGCCCGAAAAACATTCAGTACTTC. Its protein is CASSQGGPKNIQYF.

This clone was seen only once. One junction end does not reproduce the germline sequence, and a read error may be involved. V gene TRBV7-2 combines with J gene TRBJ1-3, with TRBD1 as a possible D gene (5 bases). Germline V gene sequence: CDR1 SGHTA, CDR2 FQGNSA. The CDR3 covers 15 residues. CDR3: CASNLIGGSGNTIYF. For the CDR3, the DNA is TGTGCCAGCAACTTAATCGGGGGCTCTGGAAACACCATATATTTT.

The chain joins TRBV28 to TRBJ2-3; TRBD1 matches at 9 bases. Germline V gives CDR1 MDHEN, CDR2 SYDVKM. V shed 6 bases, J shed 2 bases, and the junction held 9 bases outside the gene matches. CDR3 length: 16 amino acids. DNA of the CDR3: TGTGCCAGCAGCCCTAGGGACAGGGCGACCACAGATACGCAGTATTTT. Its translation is CASSPRDRATTDTQYF.

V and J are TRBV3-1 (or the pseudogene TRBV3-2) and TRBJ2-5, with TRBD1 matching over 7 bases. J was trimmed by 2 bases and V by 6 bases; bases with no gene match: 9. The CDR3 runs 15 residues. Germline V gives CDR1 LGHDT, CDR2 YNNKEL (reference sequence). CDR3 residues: CASRTSGQIQETQYF. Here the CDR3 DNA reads TGTGCCAGCAGAACCTCGGGACAGATACAAGAGACCCAGTACTTC.

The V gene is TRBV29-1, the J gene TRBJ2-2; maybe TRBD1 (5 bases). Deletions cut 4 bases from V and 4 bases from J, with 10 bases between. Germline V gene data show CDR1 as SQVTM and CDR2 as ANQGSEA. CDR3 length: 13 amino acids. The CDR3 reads CSVGQTLTGELFF. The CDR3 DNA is TGCAGCGTTGGACAGACCCTCACCGGGGAGCTGTTTTTT.

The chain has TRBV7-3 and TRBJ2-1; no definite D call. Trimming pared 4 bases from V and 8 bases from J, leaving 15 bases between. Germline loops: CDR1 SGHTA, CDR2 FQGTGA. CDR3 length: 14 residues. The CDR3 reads CASSSSLGRDEQFF. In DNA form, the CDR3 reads TGTGCCAGCAGCTCCTCATTGGGCCGCGATGAGCAGTTCTTC.

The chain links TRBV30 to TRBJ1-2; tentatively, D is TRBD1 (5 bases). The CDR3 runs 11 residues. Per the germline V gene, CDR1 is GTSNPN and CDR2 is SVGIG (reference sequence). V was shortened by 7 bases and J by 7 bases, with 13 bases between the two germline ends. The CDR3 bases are TGTGCCTTGGGACCTCCGGTTGGCTACACCTTC. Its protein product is CALGPPVGYTF. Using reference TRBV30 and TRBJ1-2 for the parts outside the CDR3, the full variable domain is SQTIHQWPATLVQPVGSPLSLECTVEGTSNPNLYWYRQAAGRGLQLLFYSVGIGQISSEVPQNLSASRPQDRQFILSSKKLLLSDSGFYLCALGPPVGYTFGSGTRLTVV.

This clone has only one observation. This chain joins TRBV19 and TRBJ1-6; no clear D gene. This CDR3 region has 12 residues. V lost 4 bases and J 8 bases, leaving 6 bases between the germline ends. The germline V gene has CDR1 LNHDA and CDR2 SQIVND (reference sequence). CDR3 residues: CASSTRDSPLHF. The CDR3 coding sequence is TGTGCCAGTAGTACCAGAGATTCACCCCTCCACTTT.

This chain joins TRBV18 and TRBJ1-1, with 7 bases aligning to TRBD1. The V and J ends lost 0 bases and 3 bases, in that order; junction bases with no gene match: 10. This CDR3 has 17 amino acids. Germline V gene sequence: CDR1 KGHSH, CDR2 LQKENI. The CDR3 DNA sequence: TGTGCCAGCTCACCACCTGGTTTGGCAGGGGGATACACTGAAGCTTTCTTT. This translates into CASSPPGLAGGYTEAFF.